The 22 T cell receptor beta chains presented below share a single source sample, sequenced in a study of human T cells and chemical hapten exposure. Time point in this sample: patch test 2, 6 weeks after DPC sensitization. The sample's treatment: therapeutic diphenylcyclopropenone sensitization with weekly scalp DPC. MiXCR, applied by TCRdb to the RACE reads, yields one record per CDR3 protein. The repertoire holds some 42,000 distinct CDR3 sequences, with 8.5% to 10% as singletons. The sample here was whole blood, taken in connection with sensitization to the hapten diphenylcyclopropenone (DPC). The receptors here all came from a woman in her 40s with alopecia areata. Some clones in this sample may be carry-over from other donors' samples.

The table lists this clonotype with many counts. The rearrangement joins TRBV5-1 to TRBJ1-1, with D perhaps matching TRBD1 (6 bases). This CDR3 spans 16 amino acids. Trimming removed 4 bases from V and 0 bases from J, with 16 bases in between. Looked up from germline, CDR1 is SGHRS and CDR2 is YFSETQ. The CDR3 nucleotides read TGCGCCAGCAGCCCCCGGCCGACAGGAATGAACACTGAAGCTTTCTTT. Translated, it gives CASSPRPTGMNTEAFF.

This clonotype has ten or more counts. The chain is built from TRBV2 and TRBJ1-2; D call uncertain. Germline lookup yields CDR1 SNHLY and CDR2 FYNNEI. This CDR3 contains 13 residues. The V and J ends lost 6 bases and 0 bases respectively, with 8 bases between them. The CDR3: CASSASSNYGYTF. In DNA form, the CDR3 reads TGTGCCAGCAGCGCCAGCTCTAACTATGGCTACACCTTC.

This clonotype was recorded many times. The chain joins TRBV12-3 or TRBV12-4 to TRBJ1-2; D is undetermined. V lost 0 bases to trimming and J lost 3 bases, with 5 bases between them. This CDR3 is built from 13 residues. CDR3 sequence: CASSLAQDYGYTF. The CDR3 DNA follows: TGTGCCAGCAGTTTAGCGCAAGACTATGGCTACACCTTC.

This clonotype was recorded many times. The genes are TRBV3-1 and TRBJ2-6, with TRBD2 identical over 12 bases. Germline assignment: CDR1 LGHDT and CDR2 YNNKEL (reference sequence). Trimming at V came to 4 bases and at J to 2 bases, leaving 3 bases not matched to a gene. This CDR3 contains 17 residues. CDR3 bases: TGTGCCAGCAGCCCGCGGACTAGCGGGGCTGGGGCCAACGTCCTGACTTTC. This gives the protein CASSPRTSGAGANVLTF.

Many counts were recorded for this clonotype. The genes are TRBV12-3 or TRBV12-4 and TRBJ1-2; no firm D call. V gave up 5 bases and J gave up 4 bases, with 8 bases separating them. This CDR3 contains 12 residues. DNA of the CDR3: TGTGCCAGCAGTAATCAGCTCTATGGCTACACCTTC. Protein product: CASSNQLYGYTF.

The CDR3 DNA follows: TGCAGTGCTAGAGATGGGATAGAAGCTTTCTTT. Translation gives CSARDGIEAFF. The chain carries TRBV20-1 and TRBJ1-1, with unresolved D. Per the germline V gene, CDR1 is DFQATT and CDR2 is SNEGSKA (reference sequence). V lost 0 bases and J lost 8, with 7 bases in between. The CDR3 is made up of 11 amino acids.

This clonotype was seen repeatedly, ten times or more. V and J are TRBV29-1 and TRBJ2-7; tentatively, D is TRBD1 (5 bases). CDR3 size: 13 residues. Germline-derived CDR1 and CDR2 are SQVTM and ANQGSEA. Trimming removed 7 bases at V and 1 base at J, with 14 bases between. CDR3 amino acids: CSAGKGQSYEQYF. The CDR3 nucleotides read TGCAGCGCTGGTAAGGGGCAGTCCTACGAGCAGTACTTC.

This clonotype occurred a few times. A read error may produce the germline difference seen at one junction end. CDR3 sequence reads: CASSQDQTRLF. The CDR3, as DNA: TGTGCCAGCAGCCAAGACCAAACGAGACTATTT. The chain has TRBV4-2 and TRBJ1-4; D unresolved. From germline, CDR1 is LGHNA and CDR2 YNFKEQ. There are 11 residues in the CDR3.

This clonotype was picked up many times. The V gene is TRBV4-2, the J gene TRBJ1-2, with 7 nucleotides matching TRBD1. Germline V gene sequence: CDR1 LGHNA, CDR2 YNFKEQ. The CDR3 is 14 amino acids. The ends lost 0 bases at V and 7 bases at J; junction bases unmatched: 5. CDR3 sequence (DNA): TGTGCCAGCAGCCAAGATGACAGGGTTAGTGGCTACACCTTC. This encodes CASSQDDRVSGYTF.

This clonotype was observed at least ten times. J is TRBJ1-3 and V is TRBV6-5; TRBD1 aligns across 7 bases. This CDR3 is 16 amino acids long. The junction had 5 bases not matched to a gene; V was cut back by 2 bases and J by 1 base. CDR1 is MNHEY and CDR2 is SVGAGI in the germline V gene. CDR3 region: CASSYAQGGSGNTIYF. The CDR3 region has the DNA TGTGCCAGCAGTTACGCGCAGGGGGGTTCTGGAAACACCATATATTTT.

This clonotype came up many times. This chain connects TRBV3-1 to TRBJ2-5; 8 nucleotides agree with TRBD1. V was clipped by 2 bases and J by 6 bases; unmatched bases: 5. CDR1 is LGHDT and CDR2 is YNNKEL in the germline V gene (reference sequence). The CDR3 totals 14 residues. The CDR3 loop reads CASSQQGAMKTQYF. The CDR3 nucleotides read TGTGCCAGCAGCCAACAGGGGGCCATGAAGACCCAGTACTTC.

The chain combines TRBV7-3 with TRBJ1-1; D is uncertain. The CDR3 contains 14 residues. Per germline, CDR1 SGHTA and CDR2 FQGTGA. V dropped 5 bases and J dropped 1 base, with 11 bases sitting between them. Here the CDR3 reads CASSPSPSNTEAFF. CDR3 DNA sequence: TGTGCCAGCAGCCCCAGTCCTTCGAACACTGAAGCTTTCTTT. Combining the CDR3 with reference TRBV7-3 and TRBJ1-1 gives the whole variable domain GAGVSQTPSNKVTEKGKYVELRCDPISGHTALYWYRQSLGQGPEFLIYFQGTGAADDSGLPNDRFFAVRPEGSVSTLKIQRTERGDSAVYLCASSPSPSNTEAFFGQGTRLTVV.

This clonotype was picked up many times. The chain links TRBV4-2 to TRBJ1-2; 7 bases map to TRBD1. Germline V lookup: CDR1 LGHNA, CDR2 YNFKEQ. The J segment lost 1 base and the V segment lost 2 bases, leaving 10 bases of the junction unmatched. This CDR3 spans 17 amino acids. The CDR3 DNA is TGTGCCAGCAGCCAAAGAGGGGGACAGACCCGTAACTATGGCTACACCTTC. This encodes CASSQRGGQTRNYGYTF.

This clonotype was recorded at least ten times. The chain links TRBV6-2 or TRBV6-3 to TRBJ2-1, with no clear D. The CDR3 is made up of 13 amino acids. CDR1 is MNHEY and CDR2 is SVGEGT in the germline V gene. V dropped 10 bases and J dropped 2 bases, with 12 bases sitting between them. CDR3 region: CATSTEPYNEQFF. The CDR3 nucleotides are TGTGCCACCTCTACCGAGCCCTACAATGAGCAGTTCTTC.

The chain employs TRBV12-3 or TRBV12-4 and TRBJ1-5, with D perhaps TRBD1 (5 bases). The V end lost 7 bases, the J end lost 3 bases, and 10 bases lay between the germline ends. This CDR3 region has 13 residues. The CDR3 sequence is CASNQGVNQPQHF. The CDR3 DNA follows: TGTGCCAGCAATCAGGGTGTCAATCAGCCCCAGCATTTT.

The V call is TRBV20-1, the J call TRBJ2-7, with D uncertain. The CDR3 length is 12 residues. Germline V CDR1 and CDR2: DFQATT, SNEGSKA (reference sequence). Trimming pared 6 bases from V and 2 bases from J, leaving 11 bases between. The CDR3 here is CSASPATYEQYF. Written as DNA, the CDR3 is TGCAGTGCCAGCCCAGCCACCTACGAGCAGTACTTC.

This clonotype was detected ten times or more. This rearrangement joins TRBV12-3 or TRBV12-4 to TRBJ1-1, with D maybe TRBD1 (5 bases). Trimming shortened V by 10 bases and J by 5 bases, and 11 bases separated the two germline ends. The CDR3 has 11 residues. The CDR3 bases are TGTGCCACCCTGGGGGGTACTGAAGCTTTCTTT. The encoded protein is CATLGGTEAFF.

In its sample, this clonotype was seen many times. The chain employs TRBV12-3 or TRBV12-4 and TRBJ2-5, with D unclear. V dropped 2 bases and J dropped 2 bases, with 3 bases sitting between them. The CDR3 runs to 12 residues. The CDR3 loop is CASSLTQETQYF. The CDR3 DNA reads as TGTGCCAGCAGTTTAACACAAGAGACCCAGTACTTC.

This clonotype was counted at least ten times. CDR3 sequence: CASSKGPNEQFF. The CDR3 nucleotides read TGTGCCAGCAGCAAAGGGCCCAATGAGCAGTTCTTC. This chain connects TRBV21-1 to TRBJ2-1. TRBV21-1 corresponds to a pseudogene. This CDR3 has 12 amino acids.

This clonotype was observed a handful of times. This chain connects TRBV4-1 to TRBJ1-1; 12 bases fit TRBD1. Trimming cost V 2 bases and J 6 bases; bases outside gene matches: 7. Looked up from germline, CDR1 is MGHRA and CDR2 is YSYEKL. The CDR3 extends over 16 amino acids. The CDR3, as DNA: TGCGCCAGCAGCCAAATCCCCGGGACAGGGGGCCCTGAAGCTTTCTTT. Translation: CASSQIPGTGGPEAFF.

This sequence joins TRBV28 and TRBJ2-7; D remains ambiguous. The CDR3 consists of 13 residues. Per the germline V gene, CDR1 is MDHEN and CDR2 is SYDVKM. The CDR3 protein is CAHRRTDSYEQYF. The DNA of the CDR3 is TGTGCTCACCGAAGGACGGATTCCTACGAGCAGTACTTC.

The V call is TRBV29-1, the J call TRBJ2-6; the D is unclear. The CDR3 is 13 residues long. Germline V gene data show CDR1 as SQVTM and CDR2 as ANQGSEA. Deletions cut 3 bases from V and 0 bases from J, with 3 bases between. The DNA of the CDR3 is TGCAGCGTTGACCACTCTGGGGCCAACGTCCTGACTTTC. Translated: CSVDHSGANVLTF.